This TCR beta chain derives from a study of blood T cells in healthy people across ages. The study's findings and limits: For the donors, CMV status was unknown and possibly confounded expanded clonotype changes. A conclusive naive versus antigen-experienced comparison was prevented by the unsorted PBMCs.

This clonotype was recorded a few times. Its antigen is not identified. Sample-barcoded 5' priming and a J-beta primer mix drove a second PCR of about 6 to 12 cycles. TCRdb redid the calling of the 5' RACE reads with MiXCR, one entry per CDR3 protein. The sample has 1.8 million or so distinct CDR3 sequences, about 39% seen once. The CDR3 has 13 residues. The germline gives CDR1 SGDLS, CDR2 YYNGEE. V was pared by 2 bases and J by 8 bases, with 13 bases between. The rearrangement joins TRBV9 to TRBJ1-2, with TRBD1 as a possible D gene (5 bases). Sequencing input: blood. The source is a human donor in good health. The chain's CDR3 is CASSVRELGGYTF. The CDR3 nucleotides read TGTGCCAGCAGCGTCAGGGAGCTGGGAGGCTACACCTTC.